The source of this TCR beta chain is a study of T-cell reconstitution after alpha-beta-depleted transplantation in children. A library of TCRbeta sequences, prepared with unique molecular identifiers, was generated. TCRdb redid the calling of the PCR reads with MiXCR, one entry per CDR3 protein. The sample has 300,000 to 400,000 distinct CDR3 sequences; about a sixth are singletons. With 4 bases removed from V and 4 bases from J, the gap between germline ends came to 4 bases. Germline values: CDR1 LGHDT, CDR2 YNNKEL (reference sequence). The CDR3 is 11 amino acids. V and J are TRBV3-1 and TRBJ1-1, with D uncertain. Sequences were derived from PBMCs, mostly from graft donor cells, sampled 360 days after TCRalphabeta/CD19-depleted stem cell transplant. This TCR came from a male patient aged 2 to 10 who had a stem cell transplant for acute lymphoblastic leukemia, so the T cells may come from the graft donor. The CDR3 nucleotides are TGTGCCAGCAGCCGTAGCACTGAAGCTTTCTTT. It codes for CASSRSTEAFF.